Sequencing of this T cell receptor (beta chain) was carried out in a study of blood T cell repertoires in COVID-19. Whole-study context: Nucleic acid was either cDNA or gDNA, and it came from T cells, B-cell-depleted T cells, or PBMCs.

Study processing details: How many nucleated cells were present was estimated from reference gene primer amplification. Sequencing was performed with immunoSEQ multiplex PCR; in TCRdb, only in-frame clones are kept and a portion is missing. Clone size and the V and J calls come from that table; the DNA yielded D and trimming. The data contain 250,000 to 350,000 clones, under 90% of them singletons. Trimming cost V 1 base and J 3 bases; bases outside gene matches: 7. This CDR3 comprises 16 residues. CDR1 MDHEN and CDR2 SYDVKM come from the germline V gene. Two negative PCRs, clearance, or symptom resolution were required of recovered Cohort 3 donors.

This chain uses TRBV28 with TRBJ2-7; 9 positions match TRBD1. The TCR comes from a woman aged 18-29 years who had recovered from COVID-19. The sample comprised PBMCs or T cells enriched from blood (not recorded which). CDR3 nucleotides: TGTGCCAGCAGTTTATTTATGGGACAGGGATACTACGAGCAGTACTTC. As protein: CASSLFMGQGYYEQYF.